This T cell receptor beta chain is drawn from a study of shared clonotypes between healthy human individuals. Study-wide points: Unshared clonotypes carried lower generation probabilities than those common to all four donors.

As processed by the authors: There were no quality scores in the junction-only immunoSEQ sequences, so filtering differed. Assay: immunoSEQ multiplex PCR; the TCRdb copy retains only in-frame clones and omits some. The V and J calls and the clone size are those of that table, but D and trimming were determined from the DNA. The profile shows around 980,000 clones, more than 75% of them singletons. This CDR3 region has 14 residues. The V and J ends lost 2 bases and 5 bases respectively, with 10 bases between them. Germline V lookup: CDR1 SGHTA, CDR2 FQGNSA. Comment on this clone: Its antigen is unknown.

The receptor's source is a man aged 18 to 30 in good health. Some clones in this sample may be carry-over from other donors' samples. Sequences were obtained from memory CD4+ T cells from PBMCs. Subset described: CD45RA-negative fraction. This chain connects TRBV7-2 to TRBJ1-5; D perhaps matches TRBD1 (5 bases). For the CDR3, the DNA is TGTGCCAGCAGCTTAACCCAGGGTTATCAGCCCCAGCATTTT. It codes for CASSLTQGYQPQHF.